This T cell receptor (beta chain) derives from a study of cytomegalovirus exposure and HLA in healthy donors. Study-wide background: Early on, a data release was issued that held approximately 92 million unique TCRs from HLA-typed donors.

PCR amplification relied on 60 Vbeta primers (plus 13 Jbeta primers). Generated by immunoSEQ multiplex PCR, the TCRdb table keeps only in-frame clones and is missing some. The data contain 250,000 to 350,000 clones, roughly 89% of them seen just once; the ten biggest clones take up about 4%. This CDR3 has 13 amino acids. Losses at the gene ends were 5 bases for V and 9 bases for J; bases not matched to a gene: 9. Germline V gene sequence: CDR1 SQVTM, CDR2 ANQGSEA. The receptor's source is a man aged 35 to 55 in good health and CMV-seropositive. The specimen sequenced was PBMCs. V usage is TRBV29-1 and J usage is TRBJ1-5; 8 nucleotides match TRBD1. CDR3 DNA: TGCAGCGTTACGGGACAGGTAGGAGGGCCCCAGCATTTT. Residues: CSVTGQVGGPQHF.